This is a list of T cell receptor beta chains from one sample in a study of shared clonotypes between healthy human individuals. Clones were sequenced by immunoSEQ multiplex PCR, and TCRdb holds only the in-frame ones, with some missing. Among about 2 million clones listed, roughly 95% were seen once. What was sequenced was naive CD8+ T cells sorted from blood. The receptor set was obtained from a man between 18 and 29 years old in good health. Each CDR3 is given with its conserved first and last residue. A D gene is named only where the DNA matches it firmly. The size field is filled for only some rows; it gives once, few, many or a size class.

v_gene,d_gene,j_gene,abundance,CDR3nt,CDR3aa
TRBV4-1,-,TRBJ2-3,-,TGCGCCAGCAGCCAGCCAACAGGGAGCACAGATACGCAGTATTTT,CASSQPTGSTDTQYF
TRBV10-1,-,TRBJ1-5,-,TGCGCCAGCAGTGTAATGGGAAGCAATCAGCCCCAGCATTTT,CASSVMGSNQPQHF
TRBV25-1,TRBD2,TRBJ2-1,-,TGTGCCAGCAGTGAGGTAGCGGGCTACAATGAGCAGTTCTTC,CASSEVAGYNEQFF
TRBV6-5,-,TRBJ1-6,-,TGTGCCAGCAGTTACTCGTGGGATTCACCCCTCCACTTT,CASSYSWDSPLHF
TRBV5-1,-,TRBJ2-1,-,TGCGCCAGCAGTCCAGAGAGCAATGAGCAGTTCTTC,CASSPESNEQFF
TRBV6-5,-,TRBJ2-4,-,TGTGCCAGCCGCGGGGTAGCCAAAAACATTCAGTACTTC,CASRGVAKNIQYF
TRBV30,TRBD1,TRBJ2-3,-,TGTGCCTGGGAGGGGGCCGGGACCTTTGCGGATACGCAGTATTTT,CAWEGAGTFADTQYF
TRBV7-9,-,TRBJ2-1,-,TGTGCCAGCAGCTTCTCCGGGGGCTCCTACAATGAGCAGTTCTTC,CASSFSGGSYNEQFF
TRBV6-1,-,TRBJ1-2,-,TGTGCCAGCTCTGTGCTAGGGTATAATGGCTACACCTTC,CASSVLGYNGYTF
TRBV5-1,TRBD1,TRBJ1-2,-,TGCGCCAGCAGCGTTGGGACAGCTAACTATGGCTACACCTTC,CASSVGTANYGYTF
TRBV6-6,TRBD2,TRBJ2-3,-,TGTGCCAGCAGTCGACTAGCGGGGGGGCAAGATACGCAGTATTTT,CASSRLAGGQDTQYF
TRBV5-6,TRBD1,TRBJ2-5,-,TGTGCCAGCAGCTTGTATCCGGACAGGGATCAAGAGACCCAGTACTTC,CASSLYPDRDQETQYF
TRBV27,TRBD1,TRBJ1-1,-,TGTGCCAGCAGTGTCGGGACAGGGATTGGAACTGAAGCTTTCTTT,CASSVGTGIGTEAFF
TRBV27,TRBD1,TRBJ2-5,-,TGTGCCAGCAGTCCCCAACAGGGGGCGAGGGAGACCCAGTACTTC,CASSPQQGARETQYF
TRBV5-6,TRBD2,TRBJ2-1,-,TGTGCCAGCAGCGGAGGGACTAGCGGGATCAATGAGCAGTTCTTC,CASSGGTSGINEQFF
TRBV6-5,-,TRBJ1-2,-,TGTGCCAGCAGTCCCTCTCCGGGTGGAAAGGGCTACACCTTC,CASSPSPGGKGYTF
TRBV29-1,-,TRBJ2-7,-,TGCAGCGTTGTCTGGACAGACTCCTACGAGCAGTACTTC,CSVVWTDSYEQYF
TRBV6-5,-,TRBJ2-7,-,TGTGCCAGCAGTTACGGTCCCAGCTACGAGCAGTACTTC,CASSYGPSYEQYF
TRBV27,-,TRBJ2-1,-,TGTGCCAGCAGTTTACCGGCCCTTGGCGGGACACCGAGATACAATGAGCAGTTCTTC,CASSLPALGGTPRYNEQFF
TRBV29-1,-,TRBJ2-2,-,TGCAGCGCAGATGCCTCGGGGGAGCTGTTTTTT,CSADASGELFF
TRBV11-2,-,TRBJ2-7,-,TGTGCCAGCAGCTTAAGTGGGACATATGAGCAGTACTTC,CASSLSGTYEQYF
TRBV9,TRBD1,TRBJ1-4,-,TGTGCCAGCAGCGAGGGACAGATAGATGAAAAACTGTTTTTT,CASSEGQIDEKLFF
TRBV19,-,TRBJ1-5,-,TGTGCCAGTAGGCCCCTGGGGAATAGCAATCAGCCCCAGCATTTT,CASRPLGNSNQPQHF
TRBV28,-,TRBJ2-7,-,TGTGCCAGCAGTTTGACAGTCGAGCAGTACTTC,CASSLTVEQYF
TRBV5-1,TRBD2,TRBJ2-7,-,TGCGCCAGCAGTCTCAGCTCGGGGACTAATTACGAGCAGTACTTC,CASSLSSGTNYEQYF
TRBV18,TRBD2,TRBJ2-1,-,TGTGCCAGCTCCGACCCCTCCGGGGGGGCCTACAATGAGCAGTTCTTC,CASSDPSGGAYNEQFF
TRBV13,-,TRBJ1-2,-,TGTGCCAGCAGCCCGAAAGACCAGCCAGCGGGCTACACCTTC,CASSPKDQPAGYTF
TRBV14,-,TRBJ2-2,-,TGTGCCAGCAGCCAAGAGGCCACCGGGGAGCTGTTTTTT,CASSQEATGELFF
TRBV10-2,TRBD2,TRBJ2-1,-,TGCGCCAGCAGTGAACTAGCGGGTCCCTACAATGAGCAGTTCTTC,CASSELAGPYNEQFF
TRBV11-2,-,TRBJ2-3,-,TGTGCCAGCAGCTTAGATCGTGATACGCAGTATTTT,CASSLDRDTQYF
TRBV11-3,-,TRBJ1-1,-,TGTGCCAGCAGCTCTTACCCGACAGGCCCAGGAGAAGCTTTCTTT,CASSSYPTGPGEAFF
TRBV28,-,TRBJ1-6,-,TGTGCCAGCACCGAAACAGGGTGGAATTCACCCCTCCACTTT,CASTETGWNSPLHF
TRBV27,TRBD1,TRBJ2-7,-,TGTGCCAGCAGTCCCATGACAGGGGCCGAGCAGTACTTC,CASSPMTGAEQYF
TRBV4-1,-,TRBJ1-1,-,TGCGCCAGCAGCCAAGTTGGGCACACTGAAGCTTTCTTT,CASSQVGHTEAFF
TRBV28,TRBD1,TRBJ1-1,-,TGTGCCAGCAGTCCAACCACAGGGGGCTGGGCTGAAGCTTTCTTT,CASSPTTGGWAEAFF
TRBV6-5,-,TRBJ1-2,-,TGTGCCAGCAGTTACACAGCCCAACATGGCTACACCTTC,CASSYTAQHGYTF
TRBV2,-,TRBJ2-7,-,TGTGCCAGCAGCGCCGCAGGGTACTCCTACGAGCAGTACTTC,CASSAAGYSYEQYF
TRBV6-5,-,TRBJ1-1,once,TGTGCCAGCAGTTATGCAGGACTGAACACTGAAGCTTTCTTT,CASSYAGLNTEAFF
TRBV25-1,TRBD2,TRBJ2-2,once,TGTGCCAGCAGTGACCGGGAGGGGGGGACCGGGGAGCTGTTTTTT,CASSDREGGTGELFF
TRBV5-1,TRBD1,TRBJ2-7,-,TGCGCCAGCAGCGGGTACAGGGGTGAGCAGTACTTC,CASSGYRGEQYF
TRBV7-2,TRBD2,TRBJ2-7,-,TGTGCCAGCAGCGCATATGCGGGGGCCTACGAGCAGTACTTC,CASSAYAGAYEQYF
TRBV19,-,TRBJ1-1,-,TGTGCCAGTAGTATAGAGCCAGGATTGACTGAAGCTTTCTTT,CASSIEPGLTEAFF
TRBV6-5,TRBD1,TRBJ2-7,-,TGTGCCAGCAGCTACAGGGGGTCCTACGAGCAGTACTTC,CASSYRGSYEQYF
TRBV25-1,-,TRBJ1-1,-,TGTGCCAGCAGTGTAGGACATGGCACTGAAGCTTTCTTT,CASSVGHGTEAFF
TRBV4-1,-,TRBJ2-3,-,TGCGCCAGCAGCGCCGGGGTCTCCGATACGCAGTATTTT,CASSAGVSDTQYF
TRBV25-1,-,TRBJ2-7,-,TGTGCCAGCAGTGACGAGGGTTACGAGCAGTACTTC,CASSDEGYEQYF
TRBV30,TRBD1,TRBJ1-3,-,TGTGCCTCCGGGACAGGCTTCAGCTCTGGAAACACCATATATTTT,CASGTGFSSGNTIYF
TRBV2,TRBD1,TRBJ1-2,-,TGTGCCAGAGCGACAGGGGAGAACTATGGCTACACCTTC,CARATGENYGYTF
TRBV5-1,-,TRBJ2-7,-,TGCGCCAGCAGGACGGGCACCTACGAGCAGTACTTC,CASRTGTYEQYF
TRBV6-5,-,TRBJ2-7,once,TGTGCCAGCAGTTACTCCCACTCGAGGGCCTCCTACGAGCAGTACTTC,CASSYSHSRASYEQYF
TRBV7-2,TRBD1,TRBJ1-6,-,TGTGCCAGCAGCCACAGGGGGCAGAATTCACCCCTCCACTTT,CASSHRGQNSPLHF
TRBV28,-,TRBJ1-6,-,TGTGCCAGCATTCCCAGGCTCCCAGGGGATTCACCCCTCCACTTT,CASIPRLPGDSPLHF
TRBV18,-,TRBJ1-1,-,TGTGCCAGCTCACCGCCTGCTAGTCTTGGGACTGAAGCTTTCTTT,CASSPPASLGTEAFF
TRBV6-6,-,TRBJ1-5,once,TGTGCCAGCAGTTTTGGGACTGGCAATCAGCCCCAGCATTTT,CASSFGTGNQPQHF
TRBV4-1,TRBD2,TRBJ2-3,-,TGCGCCAGCAGCCAAGATGGCCTAGCGGGGGTGGTCACAGATACGCAGTATTTT,CASSQDGLAGVVTDTQYF
TRBV5-4,TRBD1,TRBJ1-1,-,TGTGCCAGCAGCAGTTCAGGGGGCACTGAAGCTTTCTTT,CASSSSGGTEAFF
TRBV5-1,-,TRBJ1-5,once,TGCGCCAGCAGCGAGGGGACGGAGAGCAATCAGCCCCAGCATTTT,CASSEGTESNQPQHF
TRBV4-1,TRBD1,TRBJ1-1,-,TGCGCCAGCAGCCACCCACCGGGGACAGTGAACACTGAAGCTTTCTTT,CASSHPPGTVNTEAFF
TRBV11-2,-,TRBJ2-7,-,TGTGCCAGCAGCCTAGTAGGGGGAATGACCTACGAGCAGTACTTC,CASSLVGGMTYEQYF
TRBV14,TRBD2,TRBJ2-5,-,TGTGCCAGCAGCCAAGCAGCGGGGGTCCAAGAGACCCAGTACTTC,CASSQAAGVQETQYF